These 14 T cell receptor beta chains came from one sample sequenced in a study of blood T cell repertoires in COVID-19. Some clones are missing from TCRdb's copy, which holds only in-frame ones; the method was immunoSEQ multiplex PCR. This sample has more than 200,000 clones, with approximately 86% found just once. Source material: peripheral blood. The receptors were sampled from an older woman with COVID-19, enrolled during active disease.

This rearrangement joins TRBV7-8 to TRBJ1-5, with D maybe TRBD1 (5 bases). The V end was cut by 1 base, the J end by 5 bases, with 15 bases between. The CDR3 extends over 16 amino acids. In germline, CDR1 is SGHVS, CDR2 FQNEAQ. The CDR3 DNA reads TGTGCCAGCAGCTTAGGGTCCAGGGCCCCGTATCAGCCCCAGCATTTT. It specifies CASSLGSRAPYQPQHF. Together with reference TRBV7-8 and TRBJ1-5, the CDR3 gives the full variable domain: GAGVSQSPRYKVAKRGQDVALRCDPISGHVSLFWYQQALGQGPEFLTYFQNEAQLDKSGLPSDRFFAERPEGSVSTLKIQRTQQEDSAVYLCASSLGSRAPYQPQHFGDGTRLSIL.

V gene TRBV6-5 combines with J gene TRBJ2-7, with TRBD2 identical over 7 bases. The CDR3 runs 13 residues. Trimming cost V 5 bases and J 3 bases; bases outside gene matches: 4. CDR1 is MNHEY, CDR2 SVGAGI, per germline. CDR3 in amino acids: CASSRGVDYEQYF. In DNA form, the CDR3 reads TGTGCCAGCAGTCGGGGGGTAGACTACGAGCAGTACTTC.

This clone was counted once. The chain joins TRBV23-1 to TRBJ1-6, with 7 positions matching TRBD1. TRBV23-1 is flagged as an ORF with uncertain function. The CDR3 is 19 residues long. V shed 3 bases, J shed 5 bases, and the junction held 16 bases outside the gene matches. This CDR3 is CASSHKMGQMINNNSPLHF. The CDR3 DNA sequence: TGCGCCAGCAGTCACAAAATGGGACAGATGATAAACAATAATTCACCCCTCCACTTT.

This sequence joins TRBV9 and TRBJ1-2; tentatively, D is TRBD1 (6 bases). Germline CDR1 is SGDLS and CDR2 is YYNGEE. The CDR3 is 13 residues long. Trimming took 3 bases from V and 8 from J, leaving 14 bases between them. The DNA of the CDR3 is TGTGCCAGCAGCGCGATTACAGGGAGCGGCTACACCTTC. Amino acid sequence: CASSAITGSGYTF.

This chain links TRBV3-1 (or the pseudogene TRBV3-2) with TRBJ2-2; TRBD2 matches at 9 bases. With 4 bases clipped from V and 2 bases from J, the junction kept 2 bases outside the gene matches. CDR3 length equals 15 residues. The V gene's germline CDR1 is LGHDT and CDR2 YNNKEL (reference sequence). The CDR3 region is CASSPSGANTGELFF. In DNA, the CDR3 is TGTGCCAGCAGCCCTAGCGGGGCTAACACCGGGGAGCTGTTTTTT.

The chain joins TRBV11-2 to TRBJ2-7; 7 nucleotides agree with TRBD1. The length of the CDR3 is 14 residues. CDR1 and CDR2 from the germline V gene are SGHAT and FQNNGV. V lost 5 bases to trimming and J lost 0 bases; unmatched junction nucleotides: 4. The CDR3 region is CASSEQGSSYEQYF. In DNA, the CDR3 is TGTGCCAGCAGCGAACAGGGGAGCTCCTACGAGCAGTACTTC.

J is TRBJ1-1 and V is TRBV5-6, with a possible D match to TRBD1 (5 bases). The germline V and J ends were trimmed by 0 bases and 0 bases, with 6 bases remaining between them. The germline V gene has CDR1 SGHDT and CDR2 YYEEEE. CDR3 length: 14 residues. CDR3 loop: CASSLVGVNTEAFF. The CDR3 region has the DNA TGTGCCAGCAGCTTGGTAGGGGTGAACACTGAAGCTTTCTTT.

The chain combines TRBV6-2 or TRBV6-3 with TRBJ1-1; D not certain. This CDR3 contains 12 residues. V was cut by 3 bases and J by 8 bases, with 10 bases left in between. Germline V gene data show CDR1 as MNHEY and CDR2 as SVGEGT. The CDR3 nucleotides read TGTGCCAGCAGTTATTCCCAACGGGAAGCTTTCTTT. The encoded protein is CASSYSQREAFF.

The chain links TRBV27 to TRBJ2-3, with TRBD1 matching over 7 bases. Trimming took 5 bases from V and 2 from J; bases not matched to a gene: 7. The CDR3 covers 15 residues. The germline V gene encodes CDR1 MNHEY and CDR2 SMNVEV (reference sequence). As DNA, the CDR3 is TGTGCCAGCAGTCAACCGGGACAGTTCACAGATACGCAGTATTTT. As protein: CASSQPGQFTDTQYF.

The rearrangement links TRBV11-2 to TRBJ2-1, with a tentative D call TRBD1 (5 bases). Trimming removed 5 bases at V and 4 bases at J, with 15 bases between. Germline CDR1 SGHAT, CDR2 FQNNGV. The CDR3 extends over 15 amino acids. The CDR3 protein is CASSHDSTPYNEQFF. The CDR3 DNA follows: TGTGCCAGCAGCCACGACAGCACCCCTTACAATGAGCAGTTCTTC.

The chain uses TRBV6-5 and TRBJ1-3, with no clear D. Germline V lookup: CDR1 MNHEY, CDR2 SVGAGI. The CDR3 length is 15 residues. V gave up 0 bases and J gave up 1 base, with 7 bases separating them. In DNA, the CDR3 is TGTGCCAGCAGTTACTCTTGGGCATCTGGAAACACCATATATTTT. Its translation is CASSYSWASGNTIYF.

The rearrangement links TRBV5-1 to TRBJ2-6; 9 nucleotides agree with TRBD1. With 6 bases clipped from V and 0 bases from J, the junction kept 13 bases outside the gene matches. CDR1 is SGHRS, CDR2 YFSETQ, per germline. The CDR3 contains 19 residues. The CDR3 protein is CASTQVGDRASSGANVLTF. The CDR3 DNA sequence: TGCGCCAGCACCCAGGTCGGGGACAGGGCAAGCTCTGGGGCCAACGTCCTGACTTTC. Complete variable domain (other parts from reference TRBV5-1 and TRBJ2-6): KAGVTQTPRYLIKTRGQQVTLSCSPISGHRSVSWYQQTPGQGLQFLFEYFSETQRNKGNFPGRFSGRQFSNSRSEMNVSTLELGDSALYLCASTQVGDRASSGANVLTFGAGSRLTVL.

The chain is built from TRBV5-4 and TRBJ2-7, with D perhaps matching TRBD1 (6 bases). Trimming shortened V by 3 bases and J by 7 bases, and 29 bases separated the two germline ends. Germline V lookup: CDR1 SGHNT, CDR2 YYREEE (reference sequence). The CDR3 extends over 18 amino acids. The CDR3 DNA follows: TGTGCCAGCAGCTCCCCAGGGTCGCGCGGTGAGGGGGAAGGAGAGCAGTACTTC. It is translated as CASSSPGSRGEGEGEQYF.

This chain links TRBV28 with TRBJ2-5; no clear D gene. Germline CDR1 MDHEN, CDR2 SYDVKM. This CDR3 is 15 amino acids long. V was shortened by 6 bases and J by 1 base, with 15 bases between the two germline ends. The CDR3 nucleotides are TGTGCCAGCAGCAGCAGTAGGAGATTCCAAGAGACCCAGTACTTC. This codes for CASSSSRRFQETQYF.